These 21 T cell receptor beta chains were sequenced from one sample in a study of shared clonotypes between healthy human individuals. Naive CD8 cells lacked CD45RO, underwent positive selection for CCR7 and left out terminally differentiated effector memory CD45RA+ cells. The assay was immunoSEQ multiplex PCR, and TCRdb's table has in-frame clones only and misses some. The sample has about 2 million clones; just under 95% are singletons. The source material was naive CD8+ T cells sorted from blood. The receptor set was obtained from a young man in good health.

A note on this clone: In the same sample, other DNA sequences code for this CDR3. The V gene is TRBV7-9, the J gene TRBJ2-7; 8 positions match TRBD1. The CDR3 totals 14 residues. From germline, CDR1 is SEHNR and CDR2 FQNEAQ (reference sequence). V was pared by 5 bases and J by 3 bases, with 6 bases of the junction left unmatched. The CDR3 region is CASSDLGQGYEQYF. The CDR3 nucleotides read TGTGCCAGCAGCGACCTCGGACAGGGCTACGAGCAGTACTTC.

The chain uses TRBV28 and TRBJ2-7; D call uncertain. The germline V gene encodes CDR1 MDHEN and CDR2 SYDVKM. This CDR3 comprises 13 residues. Deletions cut 3 bases from V and 6 bases from J, with 12 bases between. DNA of the CDR3: TGTGCCAGCAGTTTTGTAGGGCCCATCGAGCAGTACTTC. Translated, it gives CASSFVGPIEQYF.

The chain uses TRBV28 and TRBJ2-3, with D maybe TRBD2 (7 bases). The CDR3 loop spans 16 amino acids. CDR1 and CDR2 from the germline V gene are MDHEN and SYDVKM. Between the trimmed V and J ends, which lost 6 bases and 3 bases, there was a span of 19 bases. The CDR3 DNA reads as TGTGCCAGCAGCGAAGTCGGGGGGCGAATGACAGATACGCAGTATTTT. Its translation: CASSEVGGRMTDTQYF.

The chain employs TRBV7-2 and TRBJ2-7; 8 nucleotides align to TRBD1. The CDR3 has 15 residues. V shed 3 bases and J 5 bases; nucleotides not matched to a gene: 9. CDR1 and CDR2 (germline): SGHTA, FQGNSA. CDR3 in amino acids: CASSFLDRVRNEQYF. For the CDR3, the DNA is TGTGCCAGCAGCTTTCTGGACAGGGTTCGTAACGAGCAGTACTTC. Variable domain in full (rest from reference TRBV7-2 and TRBJ2-7): GAGVSQSPSNKVTEKGKDVELRCDPISGHTALYWYRQSLGQGLEFLIYFQGNSAPDKSGLPSDRFSAERTGGSVSTLTIQRTQQEDSAVYLCASSFLDRVRNEQYFGPGTRLTVT.

The rearrangement uses TRBV7-9 and TRBJ2-7; a weak D match, TRBD1 (6 bases). V lost 2 bases to trimming and J lost 5 bases, with 10 bases between them. The CDR3 totals 13 residues. In germline, CDR1 is SEHNR, CDR2 FQNEAQ (reference sequence). CDR3 nucleotide sequence: TGTGCCAGCAGCTTACCGGACAGAGACGAGCAGTACTTC. It translates to CASSLPDRDEQYF.

V and J are TRBV4-3 and TRBJ2-7; possibly TRBD2 for D (6 bases). This CDR3 spans 15 amino acids. CDR1 is LGHNA and CDR2 is YSLEER in the germline V gene. The germline V and J ends were trimmed by 0 bases and 4 bases, with 13 bases remaining between them. CDR3 region: CASSQEWRDRYEQYF. The CDR3, as DNA: TGCGCCAGCAGCCAAGAGTGGAGGGATCGGTACGAGCAGTACTTC.

This chain uses TRBV2 with TRBJ2-3, with TRBD2 identical over 10 bases. The V gene end was trimmed by 6 bases and the J gene end by 3 bases; junction bases not matched to a gene: 6. The CDR3 runs to 15 residues. CDR1 SNHLY and CDR2 FYNNEI come from the germline V gene. The CDR3 DNA sequence: TGTGCCAGCAGGGAGCGGGGGGGAGGGACAGATACGCAGTATTTT. It translates to CASRERGGGTDTQYF.

The chain combines TRBV27 with TRBJ1-4; TRBD1 matches at 8 bases. V dropped 2 bases and J dropped 6; count of bases not matched to a gene: 8. Germline V lookup: CDR1 MNHEY, CDR2 SMNVEV (reference sequence). The CDR3 contains 16 residues. CDR3 in DNA: TGTGCCAGCAGTTTAGTTGCTGGGACAGGTCATGAAAAACTGTTTTTT. Residues: CASSLVAGTGHEKLFF.

The rearrangement joins TRBV5-4 to TRBJ2-4; 8 bases fit TRBD2. The CDR3 consists of 14 residues. Germline V gene sequence: CDR1 SGHNT, CDR2 YYREEE (reference sequence). The trim removed 2 bases at V and 5 bases at J, leaving 3 bases unmatched. The CDR3 protein is CASSFSGAENIQYF. DNA for the CDR3: TGTGCCAGCAGCTTTAGCGGGGCGGAAAACATTCAGTACTTC.

The V call is TRBV13, the J call TRBJ2-2; D is possibly TRBD2 (5 bases). CDR1 and CDR2 from the germline V gene are PRHDT and FYEKMQ (reference sequence). The ends were cut back, 5 bases at V and 4 bases at J, with 5 bases in the middle. The CDR3 is 12 amino acids. CDR3 amino acids: CASSAGTGELFF. CDR3 DNA: TGTGCCAGCAGCGCGGGCACCGGGGAGCTGTTTTTT. Full variable domain (remainder filled in from reference TRBV13 and TRBJ2-2): AAGVIQSPRHLIKEKRETATLKCYPIPRHDTVYWYQQGPGQDPQFLISFYEKMQSDKGSIPDRFSAQQFSDYHSELNMSSLELGDSALYFCASSAGTGELFFGEGSRLTVL.

The chain recombines TRBV27 with TRBJ2-7; tentatively, D is TRBD2 (5 bases). Trimming stripped 8 bases from V and 0 bases from J, with 17 bases between. The CDR3 loop spans 15 amino acids. The V gene's germline CDR1 is MNHEY and CDR2 SMNVEV (reference sequence). The CDR3 here is CASHSISGSSYEQYF. CDR3 in DNA: TGTGCCAGCCATTCCATCAGCGGAAGCTCCTACGAGCAGTACTTC.

The rearrangement links TRBV4-1 to TRBJ2-2; 9 bases agree with TRBD2. J was trimmed by 1 base and V by 1 base; bases with no gene match: 4. Germline CDR1 is MGHRA and CDR2 is YSYEKL. There are 17 residues in the CDR3. DNA for the CDR3: TGCGCCAGCAGCCAAGGTAGACTAGCGGAGAACACCGGGGAGCTGTTTTTT. This codes for CASSQGRLAENTGELFF.

The CDR3 region is CASSLGQGGRETQYF. In nucleotides, the CDR3 is TGTGCCAGCAGCTTGGGACAGGGGGGCCGAGAGACCCAGTACTTC. The chain combines TRBV5-4 with TRBJ2-5; TRBD1 aligns across 9 bases. The V segment lost 0 bases and the J segment 4 bases; nucleotides outside the gene matches: 4. The CDR3 has 15 residues. The germline gives CDR1 SGHNT, CDR2 YYREEE (reference sequence).

The CDR3 spells CASSVANSGRYDEQYF. The CDR3 DNA follows: TGTGCCAGCAGCGTAGCAAATAGCGGGAGGTACGACGAGCAGTACTTC. The V and J genes are TRBV9 and TRBJ2-7, with 10 bases that match TRBD2. V shed 0 bases and J 5 bases; nucleotides not matched to a gene: 8. Looked up from germline, CDR1 is SGDLS and CDR2 is YYNGEE. The CDR3 sequence is 16 residues long. Using reference TRBV9 and TRBJ2-7 for the parts outside the CDR3, the full variable domain is DSGVTQTPKHLITATGQRVTLRCSPRSGDLSVYWYQQSLDQGLQFLIQYYNGEERAKGNILERFSAQQFPDLHSELNLSSLELGDSALYFCASSVANSGRYDEQYFGPGTRLTVT.

The chain couples TRBV9 to TRBJ1-1; TRBD1 might be the D (5 bases). V was shortened by 4 bases and J by 11 bases, with 21 bases between the two germline ends. From germline, CDR1 is SGDLS and CDR2 YYNGEE. The CDR3 runs to 14 residues. CDR3 in DNA: TGTGCCAGCAGCCCGATAGAGGGGCAGAGAAGCGCTTTCTTT. Protein: CASSPIEGQRSAFF.

The rearrangement joins TRBV13 to TRBJ2-7, with 7 bases matching TRBD1. There are 14 residues in the CDR3. Germline CDR1 reads PRHDT; CDR2 reads FYEKMQ (reference sequence). The V gene end was trimmed by 4 bases and the J gene end by 0 bases; junction bases not matched to a gene: 3. The chain's CDR3 is CASSSWDSSYEQYF. CDR3 bases: TGTGCCAGCAGCTCGTGGGACAGCTCCTACGAGCAGTACTTC.

The chain carries TRBV21-1 and TRBJ2-7. TRBV21-1 is given as a pseudogene. The CDR3 runs 16 residues. The CDR3 sequence is CASSIRAPPGPYEQYF. The CDR3, as DNA: TGTGCCAGCAGCATCCGGGCCCCCCCGGGACCCTACGAGCAGTACTTC.

This clone has a single count. This chain links TRBV11-2 with TRBJ2-5, with a possible D match to TRBD2 (7 bases). This CDR3 has 18 amino acids. Germline CDR1 and CDR2: SGHAT and FQNNGV. Trimming took 3 bases from V and 4 from J, leaving 24 bases between them. This chain's CDR3 is CASSFFAMQRGGRETQYF. The CDR3 DNA sequence: TGTGCCAGCAGCTTTTTCGCTATGCAGAGGGGGGGCCGAGAGACCCAGTACTTC.

The chain combines TRBV5-1 with TRBJ2-1; no firm D call. Trimming shortened V by 6 bases and J by 7 bases, and 17 bases separated the two germline ends. This CDR3 is built from 14 residues. Germline lookup yields CDR1 SGHRS and CDR2 YFSETQ. CDR3 region: CASTLSGGRNEQFF. The CDR3 bases are TGCGCCAGCACTCTCTCCGGCGGCCGGAATGAGCAGTTCTTC.

The chain combines TRBV5-6 with TRBJ2-1; TRBD1 agrees at 7 bases. The CDR3 runs 14 residues. Per germline, CDR1 SGHDT and CDR2 YYEEEE. Trimming removed 6 bases from V and 3 bases from J; junction bases left unmatched: 6. CDR3 amino acids: CASTPGDSYNEQFF. The DNA of the CDR3 is TGTGCCAGCACCCCTGGGGACAGCTACAATGAGCAGTTCTTC.

The gene calls are TRBV7-9 and TRBJ1-1, with D perhaps TRBD1 (6 bases). This CDR3 contains 14 residues. V lost 7 bases, J lost 3 bases, and 15 bases lay in between. Germline values: CDR1 SEHNR, CDR2 FQNEAQ (reference sequence). CDR3 bases: TGTGCCAGCACCCCAGACGGGGGGCACACTGAAGCTTTCTTT. Translation: CASTPDGGHTEAFF.